This T cell receptor (beta chain) emerged from a study of Graves' ophthalmopathy and Graves' hyperthyroidism. Researchers took RNA transcripts and amplified TCR beta CDR3 regions from them. HTBI primers were used in a first-round RT-PCR, which preceded a second-round multiplex PCR. A single record per CDR3 protein comes from TCRdb applying MiXCR to the multiplex PCR reads. The sample lists 200,000 to 250,000 distinct CDR3 sequences, 40% to 50% seen once, with about 45% in the top ten. With 5 bases clipped from V and 4 bases from J, the junction kept 5 bases outside the gene matches. The germline gives CDR1 SEHNR, CDR2 FQNEAQ (reference sequence). The CDR3 is 14 amino acids. Study results and caveats: A model of 13 signatures distinguished ophthalmopathy from stable hyperthyroidism at 87.88% sensitivity and roughly 82% specificity.

This clonotype was seen a few times. Antigen unknown. PBMCs stemmed from approximately 9.7 ml of fresh peripheral blood. This clonotype originated in an adult man with Graves' ophthalmopathy. The chain has TRBV7-9 and TRBJ1-3; 7 nucleotides agree with TRBD1. The sample taken for sequencing was peripheral blood. This CDR3 is CASSPTGAGNTIYF. In DNA form, the CDR3 reads TGTGCCAGCAGCCCAACAGGGGCAGGAAACACCATATATTTT.